The rows below give T cell receptor beta chains drawn from one sample of a study of blood T cell repertoires in COVID-19. The assay was immunoSEQ multiplex PCR, and TCRdb's table has in-frame clones only and misses some. The sample records approximately 150,000 clones, 83% being singletons. Sequenced material: peripheral blood. The origin of the receptors is a woman aged 80 or older with acute or convalescent COVID-19. The CDR3 runs from the conserved cysteine through the conserved F or W. The order of the fields is clone size, D gene, CDR3 length, J gene, V gene, CDR3 DNA, CDR3 protein. A D gene is named only where the DNA matches it firmly. Clone size appears in some rows only: once, few, many, or a class for an expanded clone.

NA TRBD1 15 TRBJ2-7 TRBV5-4 TGTGCCAGCAGCTTAAACCGGGACAGGGTTCACGAGCAGTACTTC CASSLNRDRVHEQYF
NA NA 13 TRBJ1-1 TRBV7-9 TGTGCCAGCAGCTTTAGATCGAACACTGAAGCTTTCTTT CASSFRSNTEAFF
NA TRBD2 13 TRBJ2-1 TRBV11-3 TGTGCCAGCAGCTTGGGCGGGAGGGGCGAGCAGTTCTTC CASSLGGRGEQFF
few TRBD1 16 TRBJ1-2 TRBV19 TGTGCCAGTAGTACCAAACAACAGGGGGCCAACTATGGCTACACCTTC CASSTKQQGANYGYTF
NA TRBD2 17 TRBJ2-1 TRBV7-2 TGTGCCAGCAGCTCCAGCCCGAGCGGGGGGGCGCACAATGAGCAGTTCTTC CASSSSPSGGAHNEQFF
few NA 14 TRBJ2-3 TRBV19 TGTGCCAGTAGTACGACAAGCATGACAGATACGCAGTATTTT CASSTTSMTDTQYF
NA NA 12 TRBJ2-7 TRBV19 TGTGCCAGTAGTAACGGGGTGGGCGAGCAGTACTTC CASSNGVGEQYF
few TRBD1 15 TRBJ1-1 TRBV2 TGTGCCAGCACCCGACAGGGGACAATGAACACTGAAGCTTTCTTT CASTRQGTMNTEAFF
once NA 13 TRBJ2-5 TRBV6-5 TGTGCCAGCACGCGGCAGGGGGGCAAGACCCAGTACTTC CASTRQGGKTQYF
NA NA 11 TRBJ2-7 TRBV6-6 TGTGCCAGCAGCACAGCCTACGAGCAGTACTTC CASSTAYEQYF
NA NA 14 TRBJ2-7 TRBV5-1 TGCGCCAGCAGCTGGGGCCGACAAGCCTACGAGCAGTACTTC CASSWGRQAYEQYF
NA NA 13 TRBJ1-4 TRBV19 TGTGCCAGTAGTATAACAGGGTCTGAAAAACTGTTTTTT CASSITGSEKLFF
NA TRBD1 15 TRBJ1-1 TRBV27 TGTGCCAGCAGTCGGTCGGACAGGGAGCTCACTGAAGCTTTCTTT CASSRSDRELTEAFF
few NA 15 TRBJ2-1 TRBV5-1 TGCGCCAGCAGCTTGGGTGTGCGGGTCTACAATGAGCAGTTCTTC CASSLGVRVYNEQFF
NA TRBD2 16 TRBJ2-5 TRBV10-3 TGTGCCATCAGTGAGCTGGGCGGGGGGGTTCAAGAGACCCAGTACTTC CAISELGGGVQETQYF
NA NA 16 TRBJ1-2 TRBV5-1 TGCGCCAGCAGCTCCTACGCAGGGAATGCTAACTATGGCTACACCTTC CASSSYAGNANYGYTF
once TRBD2 14 TRBJ2-7 TRBV30 TGTGCCTGGTCTCCTAGCGGGAGTAGGCGCGAGCAGTACTTC CAWSPSGSRREQYF
NA TRBD2 15 TRBJ2-1 TRBV2 TGTGCCAGCAGTTCTAGCGGGAGCTCCTACAATGAGCAGTTCTTC CASSSSGSSYNEQFF
NA NA 17 TRBJ2-1 TRBV10-1 TGCGCCAGCAGTGACGAGGTTTACCCACCCCCCTACAATGAGCAGTTCTTC CASSDEVYPPPYNEQFF
NA TRBD1 12 TRBJ1-1 TRBV19 TGTGCCAGTGAAGACAGGGTCGCCGAAGCTTTCTTT CASEDRVAEAFF
NA TRBD2 13 TRBJ2-7 TRBV20-1 TGCAGTGCTAGTACTAGCGGATTCTACGAGCAGTACTTC CSASTSGFYEQYF
NA NA 14 TRBJ2-2 TRBV28 TGTGCCAGCAGATCCCCCCAGGTAACCGGGGAGCTGTTTTTT CASRSPQVTGELFF
NA NA 15 TRBJ2-4 TRBV19 TGTGCCAGTAGCCCCGCCAGGGTAGCCAAAAACATTCAGTACTTC CASSPARVAKNIQYF
NA NA 15 TRBJ2-7 TRBV11-3 TGTGCCAGCAGCCCCTCAGCGGGTCGCGCCGGGGAGCAGTACTTC CASSPSAGRAGEQYF
once TRBD1 13 TRBJ1-2 TRBV30 TGTGCCTGGATTCGACAGGGGGCCTATGGCTACACCTTC CAWIRQGAYGYTF
NA NA 13 TRBJ1-2 TRBV29-1 TGCAGCGTTGAAGTGGGGGGGGTCTCTGGCTACACCTTC CSVEVGGVSGYTF
NA TRBD2 16 TRBJ2-5 TRBV3-1/TRBV3-2 TGTGCCAGCAGCCAAGGGCCTAGCGGGGTTCAAGAGACCCAGTACTTC CASSQGPSGVQETQYF
NA NA 14 TRBJ1-5 TRBV2 TGTGCCAGCATCGGGAGGCAGGTCAATCAGCCCCAGCATTTT CASIGRQVNQPQHF
NA NA 13 TRBJ2-5 TRBV7-3 TGTGCCAGCAGCCCGAGGTGGCAAGAGACCCAGTACTTC CASSPRWQETQYF
few NA 14 TRBJ2-3 TRBV14 TGTGCCAGCAGCCAGGACCCGGGAACAGATACGCAGTATTTT CASSQDPGTDTQYF
NA TRBD2 16 TRBJ2-1 TRBV29-1 TGCAGCGTTTGGACTAGCGGGGGTTCCATAGGGGGTGAGCAGTTCTTC CSVWTSGGSIGGEQFF
NA TRBD1 17 TRBJ2-5 TRBV19 TGTGCCAGTAGTATCCAAGCCAGGGGGCTGGTACAAGAGACCCAGTACTTC CASSIQARGLVQETQYF
few NA 12 TRBJ1-2 TRBV3-1/TRBV3-2 TGTGCCAGCAGCATACAGGGTGATGGCTACACCTTC CASSIQGDGYTF
NA TRBD2 16 TRBJ2-3 TRBV19 TGTGCCAGTAGACTAGCGGGGGTTTCTAGCACAGATACGCAGTATTTT CASRLAGVSSTDTQYF
NA NA 16 TRBJ2-3 TRBV27 TGTGCCAGCAGTTCCCGACTGGTCTCTAGCACAGATACGCAGTATTTT CASSSRLVSSTDTQYF
few NA 14 TRBJ1-5 TRBV7-2 TGTGCCAGCAGCTTATCCCTTAGCAATCAGCCCCAGCATTTT CASSLSLSNQPQHF